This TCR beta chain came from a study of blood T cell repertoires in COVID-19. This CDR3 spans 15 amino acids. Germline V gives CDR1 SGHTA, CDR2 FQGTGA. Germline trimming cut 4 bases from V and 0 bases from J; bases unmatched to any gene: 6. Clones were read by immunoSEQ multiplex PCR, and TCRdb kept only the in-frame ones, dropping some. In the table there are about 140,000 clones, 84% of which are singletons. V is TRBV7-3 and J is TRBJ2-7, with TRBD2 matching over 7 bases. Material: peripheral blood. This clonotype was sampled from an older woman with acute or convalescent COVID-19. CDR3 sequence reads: CASSSSGVSSYEQYF. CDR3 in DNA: TGTGCCAGCAGCTCTAGCGGCGTGAGCTCCTACGAGCAGTACTTC.